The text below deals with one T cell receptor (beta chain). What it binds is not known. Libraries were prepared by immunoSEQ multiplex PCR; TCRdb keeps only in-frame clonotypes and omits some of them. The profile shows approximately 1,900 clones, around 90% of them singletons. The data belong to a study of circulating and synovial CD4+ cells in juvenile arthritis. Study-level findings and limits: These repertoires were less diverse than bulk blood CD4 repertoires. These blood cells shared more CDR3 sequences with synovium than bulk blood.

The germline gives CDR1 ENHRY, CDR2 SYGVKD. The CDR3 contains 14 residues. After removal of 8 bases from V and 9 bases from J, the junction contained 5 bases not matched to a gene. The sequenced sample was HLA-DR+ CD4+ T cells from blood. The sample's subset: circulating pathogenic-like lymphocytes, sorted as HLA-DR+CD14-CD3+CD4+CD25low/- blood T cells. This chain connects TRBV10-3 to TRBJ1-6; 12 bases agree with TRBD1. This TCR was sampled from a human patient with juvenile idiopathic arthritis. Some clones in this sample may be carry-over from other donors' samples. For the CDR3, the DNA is TGTGCCATCGCTCCGGGACAGGGGGCTTCACCCCTCCACTTT. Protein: CAIAPGQGASPLHF.